This T cell receptor beta chain was documented in a study of graft-versus-host responses after intestinal transplantation. Whole-study context: All recipients got anti-thymocyte globulin induction, then tacrolimus and steroids for three to four years. Study outcomes and limitations: Ileal or blood samples showed some GvH clones first, and such clones were also found in recipient marrow.

Concerning this clone: The antigen is not known.

Profiled with immunoSEQ multiplex PCR; TCRdb holds only in-frame clones, not every one. The table lists about 97,000 clones, 90% to 95% of them singletons. Germline-derived CDR1 and CDR2 are SGHRS and YFSETQ. The CDR3 runs to 15 residues. V lost 3 bases, J lost 7 bases, and 8 bases stayed unmatched. The J gene is TRBJ2-1, the V gene TRBV5-1; 9 bases match TRBD2. The source was unstimulated CD4+ T cells sorted from spleen or lymph node cells, collected before transplant. The sequence came from a human donor who was the organ donor for an intestinal transplant. The CDR3 nucleotides are TGCGCCAGCAGCTCTAGCGGGGTCGGGAAGAATGAGCAGTTCTTC. Amino acids: CASSSSGVGKNEQFF.